A single sample gave rise to the 21 T cell receptor beta chains below, sequenced in a study of blood T cell repertoires in COVID-19. Measured with immunoSEQ multiplex PCR; TCRdb has only the in-frame clones, and not every one. The repertoire includes nearly 400,000 clones, around 92% of them detected once, and 1.5% to 2% sits in the top ten. The sequencing sample was made of PBMCs or T cells enriched from blood (not recorded which). All receptors derive from a woman aged 25-40 years who had recovered from COVID-19.

The V and J genes are TRBV11-2 and TRBJ1-1; TRBD1 matches at 7 bases. The CDR3 covers 15 residues. The V gene's germline CDR1 is SGHAT and CDR2 FQNNGV. The junction had 7 bases not matched to a gene; V was cut back by 3 bases and J by 3 bases. The CDR3 coding sequence is TGTGCCAGCAGCTTTTGGGGACAGTTGGACACTGAAGCTTTCTTT. Its protein product is CASSFWGQLDTEAFF.

The CDR3 region is CASVSSPVNTEAFF. CDR3 nucleotides: TGTGCCAGCGTTTCGTCCCCCGTGAACACTGAAGCTTTCTTT. The chain joins TRBV28 to TRBJ1-1; D is unclear. Deletions cut 8 bases from V and 0 bases from J, with 13 bases between. Germline CDR1 MDHEN, CDR2 SYDVKM. This CDR3 spans 14 amino acids.

The rearrangement links TRBV10-3 to TRBJ2-1; TRBD2 might be the D (7 bases). Trimming took off 7 bases at V and 1 base at J, with 23 bases between the two ends. CDR3 size: 18 residues. Germline loops: CDR1 ENHRY, CDR2 SYGVKD. CDR3 DNA sequence: TGTGCCATCACTGACGCTGGTGGGGGGGCAGGGTCCTACAATGAGCAGTTCTTC. This sequence encodes CAITDAGGGAGSYNEQFF.

This clone was recorded many times. The chain links TRBV7-8 to TRBJ1-3; no clear D gene. CDR3 size: 17 residues. Germline V gene sequence: CDR1 SGHVS, CDR2 FQNEAQ. V lost 2 bases and J 7 bases, leaving 21 bases between the germline ends. CDR3 DNA: TGTGCCAGCAGCTTACTCGGGAAGGGCCCTATGTTGAACACCATATATTTT. It yields the protein CASSLLGKGPMLNTIYF.

The chain couples TRBV6-2 or TRBV6-3 to TRBJ1-3, with D unresolved. The ends were cut back, 2 bases at V and 0 bases at J, with 11 bases in the middle. Germline CDR1 and CDR2: MNHEY and SVGEGT. The CDR3 covers 16 residues. CDR3 region: CASSYRREHSGNTIYF. The CDR3 region has the DNA TGTGCCAGCAGTTACAGGAGAGAACACTCTGGAAACACCATATATTTT.

The CDR3 sequence: CASSIRGEPYGYTF. The CDR3 region has the DNA TGTGCCAGTAGTATTCGGGGGGAGCCCTATGGCTACACCTTC. The chain joins TRBV19 to TRBJ1-2; tentatively, D is TRBD1 (5 bases). The CDR3 has 14 amino acids. Germline assignment: CDR1 LNHDA and CDR2 SQIVND (reference sequence). V shed 3 bases and J shed 4 bases, with 12 bases lying between them.

This clone appeared once. V gene TRBV7-7 combines with J gene TRBJ1-4, with D possibly being TRBD1 (5 bases). Germline V CDR1 and CDR2: SSHAT, FNYEAQ (reference sequence). The CDR3 length is 13 residues. V lost 6 bases, J lost 8 bases, and 13 bases lay in between. The CDR3, as DNA: TGTGCCAGCAGTTCAGGGTCGGGCGAAAAACTGTTTTTT. This sequence encodes CASSSGSGEKLFF. Full variable domain (outside the CDR3, taken from reference TRBV7-7 and TRBJ1-4): GAGVSQSPRYKVTKRGQDVTLRCDPISSHATLYWYQQALGQGPEFLTYFNYEAQPDKSGLPSDRFSAERPEGSISTLTIQRTEQRDSAMYRCASSSGSGEKLFFGSGTQLSVL.

The chain carries TRBV30 and TRBJ2-1; possible D gene TRBD1, 6 bases. CDR1 is GTSNPN, CDR2 SVGIG, per germline (reference sequence). The CDR3 totals 14 residues. V was pared by 1 base and J by 3 bases, with 10 bases between. The CDR3 region has the DNA TGTGCCTGGAGTGGGGACACGGACTACAATGAGCAGTTCTTC. This codes for CAWSGDTDYNEQFF.

The rearrangement uses TRBV6-5 and TRBJ1-2; 7 bases line up with TRBD1. V dropped 2 bases and J dropped 0; count of bases not matched to a gene: 3. This CDR3 contains 15 residues. Germline CDR1 is MNHEY and CDR2 is SVGAGI. Written as DNA, the CDR3 is TGTGCCAGCAGTTACCTAACAGGGGCTAACTATGGCTACACCTTC. Its translation is CASSYLTGANYGYTF.

This clone was counted a single time. J is TRBJ2-7 and V is TRBV3-1 (or the pseudogene TRBV3-2); TRBD1 matches at 9 bases. The germline V gene encodes CDR1 LGHDT and CDR2 YNNKEL (reference sequence). This CDR3 has 16 amino acids. V lost 0 bases and J lost 0; bases outside the gene matches: 3. CDR3 in amino acids: CASSQDGTGSSYEQYF. In DNA form, the CDR3 reads TGTGCCAGCAGCCAAGACGGGACAGGGAGCTCCTACGAGCAGTACTTC.

The chain couples TRBV3-1 (or the pseudogene TRBV3-2) to TRBJ1-6; D gene ambiguous. Trimming removed 4 bases at V and 9 bases at J, with 19 bases between. Per germline, CDR1 LGHDT and CDR2 YNNKEL (reference sequence). This CDR3 has 16 amino acids. The CDR3 loop is CASSPTHVVRTSPLHF. The CDR3 DNA sequence: TGTGCCAGCAGCCCAACCCACGTAGTAAGAACTTCACCCCTCCACTTT.

The V call is TRBV9, the J call TRBJ1-1; TRBD1 matches 8 bases. Germline CDR1 reads SGDLS; CDR2 reads YYNGEE. V shed 2 bases and J 4 bases; nucleotides not matched to a gene: 4. This CDR3 is built from 14 residues. Here the CDR3 DNA reads TGTGCCAGCAGCGTTCAGGGGGCCTCCACTGAAGCTTTCTTT. This sequence encodes CASSVQGASTEAFF.

The chain is built from TRBV7-9 and TRBJ2-7; 10 bases fit TRBD1. Germline V CDR1 and CDR2: SEHNR, FQNEAQ (reference sequence). Trimming took 6 bases from V and 5 from J; bases not matched to a gene: 10. This CDR3 region has 15 residues. CDR3 bases: TGTGCCAGCAGTTTGGGGACAGGGGATTGGAACGAGCAGTACTTC. This sequence encodes CASSLGTGDWNEQYF.

V is TRBV29-1 and J is TRBJ2-5; D perhaps matches TRBD2 (5 bases). The CDR3 totals 12 residues. With 7 bases removed from V and 3 bases from J, the gap between germline ends came to 12 bases. The germline V gene encodes CDR1 SQVTM and CDR2 ANQGSEA. CDR3 DNA: TGCAGCGCCTCCGTCGGGGAAGAGACCCAGTACTTC. Translated, it gives CSASVGEETQYF.

The V call is TRBV5-1, the J call TRBJ1-1; D not resolved. The CDR3 runs to 14 residues. The germline V and J ends were trimmed by 2 bases and 1 base, with 9 bases remaining between them. Germline V CDR1 and CDR2: SGHRS, YFSETQ. The CDR3 is CASSFGSKNTEAFF. The CDR3, as DNA: TGCGCCAGCAGCTTTGGGAGCAAGAACACTGAAGCTTTCTTT. The full variable domain, its missing parts supplied by reference TRBV5-1 and TRBJ1-1, is KAGVTQTPRYLIKTRGQQVTLSCSPISGHRSVSWYQQTPGQGLQFLFEYFSETQRNKGNFPGRFSGRQFSNSRSEMNVSTLELGDSALYLCASSFGSKNTEAFFGQGTRLTVV.

The chain has TRBV28 and TRBJ2-1; tentative D call: TRBD2 (6 bases). Germline-derived CDR1 and CDR2 are MDHEN and SYDVKM. The CDR3 covers 15 residues. The V and J ends lost 3 bases and 4 bases respectively, with 13 bases between them. CDR3 bases: TGTGCCAGCAGTTTCATACTAGCTGCTTACAATGAGCAGTTCTTC. This translates into CASSFILAAYNEQFF.

The rearrangement uses TRBV28 and TRBJ1-5; D is perhaps TRBD1 (6 bases). V shed 3 bases and J shed 4 bases, with 28 bases lying between them. Germline V CDR1 and CDR2: MDHEN, SYDVKM. This CDR3 is 20 amino acids long. The CDR3 DNA reads as TGTGCCAGCAGTTTGCTCCTATTCAAAGTCAGGGGCGCGAGGAATCAGCCCCAGCATTTT. Protein product: CASSLLLFKVRGARNQPQHF. The variable domain in full, with the rest retrieved from reference TRBV28 and TRBJ1-5, is DVKVTQSSRYLVKRTGEKVFLECVQDMDHENMFWYRQDPGLGLRLIYFSYDVKMKEKGDIPEGYSVSREKKERFSLILESASTNQTSMYLCASSLLLFKVRGARNQPQHFGDGTRLSIL.

The J gene is TRBJ2-1, the V gene TRBV21-1; the table's TRBD2 call for D was not verified on the DNA. TRBV21-1 is noted as a pseudogene. This CDR3 has 16 residues. The CDR3, as DNA: TGTGCCAGCAGCAAACCCTCTAGCGCAAACTACAATGAGCAGTTCTTC. Translation gives CASSKPSSANYNEQFF.

The CDR3 region is CASSQDTAVKAFF. The CDR3 DNA follows: TGTGCCAGCAGCCAAGATACAGCCGTGAAGGCTTTCTTT. V usage is TRBV3-1 (or the pseudogene TRBV3-2) and J usage is TRBJ1-1; D gene ambiguous. There are 13 residues in the CDR3. Germline values: CDR1 LGHDT, CDR2 YNNKEL (reference sequence). V was cut by 0 bases and J by 11 bases, with 13 bases left in between.

This sequence joins TRBV27 and TRBJ2-5, with D possibly matching TRBD2 (5 bases). With 3 bases removed from V and 1 base from J, the gap between germline ends came to 15 bases. The germline V gene encodes CDR1 MNHEY and CDR2 SMNVEV (reference sequence). The length of the CDR3 is 16 residues. CDR3 sequence (DNA): TGTGCCAGCAGTTTTTCGGCTAGCCTTCTCCAAGAGACCCAGTACTTC. Protein: CASSFSASLLQETQYF.

This rearrangement joins TRBV9 to TRBJ1-4; perhaps TRBD1 as D (5 bases). The V gene lost 3 bases and the J gene lost 8 bases, with 11 bases spanning the gap. There are 13 residues in the CDR3. Per germline, CDR1 SGDLS and CDR2 YYNGEE. The CDR3 nucleotides read TGTGCCAGCAGCGAGGGGACTACCGAAAAACTGTTTTTT. It translates to CASSEGTTEKLFF.